The 20 T cell receptor beta chains below were found in one sample sequenced in a study of T cell changes during pregnancy in multiple sclerosis. The assay was immunoSEQ multiplex PCR, and TCRdb's table has in-frame clones only and misses some. The sample has about 75,000 clones; about 89% are singletons. The sequences come from peripheral blood, collected in the first trimester of pregnancy. These receptors all stem from a female donor in good health, enrolled as a control in a pregnancy study.

The chain joins TRBV6-1 to TRBJ1-5, with TRBD1 as a possible D gene (5 bases). CDR1 and CDR2 (germline): MNHNS, SASEGT. This CDR3 has 14 residues. Trimming removed 6 bases at V and 3 bases at J, with 12 bases between. The CDR3 bases are TGTGCCAGCAGACCCCGACAGCACAATCAGCCCCAGCATTTT. This translates into CASRPRQHNQPQHF.

V is TRBV7-2 and J is TRBJ2-7; D not resolved. This CDR3 spans 12 amino acids. The germline gives CDR1 SGHTA, CDR2 FQGNSA. V was shortened by 2 bases and J by 7 bases, with 9 bases between the two germline ends. CDR3 in DNA: TGTGCCAGCAGCTTATCCGTCAGGGAGCAGTACTTC. This encodes CASSLSVREQYF.

This rearrangement joins TRBV7-2 to TRBJ2-1, with 11 bases that match TRBD2. The CDR3 contains 16 residues. Germline lookup yields CDR1 SGHTA and CDR2 FQGNSA. V gave up 5 bases and J gave up 4 bases; unmatched junction bases: 7. Here the CDR3 reads CASSPTGTSGYNEQFF. The DNA for the CDR3 is TGTGCCAGCAGCCCCACCGGGACTAGCGGTTACAATGAGCAGTTCTTC.

The chain combines TRBV6-5 with TRBJ1-1; D ambiguous. The CDR3 is made up of 13 amino acids. V dropped 7 bases and J dropped 0 bases, with 9 bases sitting between them. Germline V lookup: CDR1 MNHEY, CDR2 SVGAGI. The CDR3 DNA sequence: TGTGCCAGCATGAGGGATTTGAACACTGAAGCTTTCTTT. It specifies CASMRDLNTEAFF.

The rearrangement uses TRBV27 and TRBJ2-5; 8 bases align to TRBD1. Per the germline V gene, CDR1 is MNHEY and CDR2 is SMNVEV (reference sequence). The ends lost 2 bases at V and 5 bases at J; junction bases unmatched: 4. CDR3 length: 14 residues. CDR3: CASSLGNRGETQYF. The CDR3 DNA sequence: TGTGCCAGCAGTTTAGGGAACAGGGGGGAGACCCAGTACTTC.

The chain is built from TRBV7-2 and TRBJ1-5; 10 bases line up with TRBD1. The CDR3 length is 15 residues. V was pared by 4 bases and J by 1 base, with 1 base of the junction left unmatched. CDR1 is SGHTA, CDR2 FQGNSA, per germline. CDR3 nucleotide sequence: TGTGCCAGCAGCTGGGACAGGGGAAGCAATCAGCCCCAGCATTTT. Translation gives CASSWDRGSNQPQHF.

This chain connects TRBV4-1 to TRBJ1-4; D is undetermined. Germline loops: CDR1 MGHRA, CDR2 YSYEKL. This CDR3 comprises 17 residues. V lost 1 base and J 7 bases, leaving 19 bases between the germline ends. The CDR3 sequence: CASSQGEGPLEGEKLFF. The CDR3 region has the DNA TGCGCCAGCAGCCAAGGAGAGGGCCCCCTCGAGGGTGAAAAACTGTTTTTT.

The genes are TRBV19 and TRBJ2-7; 7 positions agree with TRBD1. J was trimmed by 3 bases and V by 0 bases; bases with no gene match: 2. This CDR3 comprises 14 residues. Germline CDR1 LNHDA, CDR2 SQIVND (reference sequence). This CDR3 is CASSIEGQYYEQYF. The CDR3 nucleotides are TGTGCCAGTAGTATAGAGGGACAGTACTACGAGCAGTACTTC.

The gene calls are TRBV7-8 and TRBJ2-7, with TRBD1 matching 9 bases. The CDR3 loop spans 16 amino acids. Germline V CDR1 and CDR2: SGHVS, FQNEAQ. The trim removed 2 bases at V and 2 bases at J, leaving 7 bases unmatched. In DNA form, the CDR3 reads TGTGCCAGCAGCTTACGCGACAGGGGGGCCACCTACGAGCAGTACTTC. It encodes CASSLRDRGATYEQYF.

The V call is TRBV4-3, the J call TRBJ2-1, with TRBD1 as a possible D gene (9 bases). Germline lookup yields CDR1 LGHNA and CDR2 YSLEER. Trimming took off 4 bases at V and 4 bases at J, with 20 bases between the two ends. This CDR3 is built from 17 residues. CDR3 coding DNA: TGCGCCAGCAGCCGGGACAGGGTTAGCGGGGTTTACAATGAGCAGTTCTTC. The encoded protein is CASSRDRVSGVYNEQFF.

The rearrangement links TRBV19 to TRBJ1-3; D not certain. The CDR3 is made up of 15 amino acids. V shed 7 bases and J shed 1 base, with 14 bases lying between them. Germline loops: CDR1 LNHDA, CDR2 SQIVND (reference sequence). CDR3 sequence: CASTLGGASGNTIYF. CDR3 coding DNA: TGTGCCAGTACCCTCGGCGGTGCTTCTGGAAACACCATATATTTT.

This chain links TRBV6-1 with TRBJ2-7; D may be TRBD1 (6 bases). Germline CDR1 reads MNHNS; CDR2 reads SASEGT. This CDR3 comprises 14 residues. Trimming removed 4 bases at V and 3 bases at J, with 13 bases between. CDR3 sequence reads: CASSARDTYYEQYF. DNA of the CDR3: TGTGCCAGCAGTGCCCGGGACACTTACTACGAGCAGTACTTC.

This clone turned up a few times. This sequence joins TRBV4-2 and TRBJ1-4, with 10 positions matching TRBD1. The germline V gene encodes CDR1 LGHNA and CDR2 YNFKEQ. Trimming at V came to 1 base and at J to 6 bases, leaving 5 bases not matched to a gene. The length of the CDR3 is 16 residues. This chain's CDR3 is CASSQALGTGDEKLFF. The CDR3 DNA reads TGTGCCAGCAGCCAAGCCCTAGGGACAGGGGATGAAAAACTGTTTTTT.

The chain carries TRBV5-5 and TRBJ1-6; possible D gene TRBD1, 6 bases. V lost 0 bases, J lost 5 bases, and 9 bases lay in between. Germline CDR1 SGHKS, CDR2 YYEKEE (reference sequence). CDR3 length: 15 amino acids. The CDR3 region is CASSLAGTHNSPLHF. CDR3 DNA: TGTGCCAGCAGCTTGGCCGGGACACATAATTCACCCCTCCACTTT.

The chain couples TRBV18 to TRBJ1-1; TRBD1 matches 7 bases. Germline assignment: CDR1 KGHSH and CDR2 LQKENI. Trimming at V came to 2 bases and at J to 2 bases, leaving 14 bases not matched to a gene. The CDR3 has 18 residues. CDR3 sequence (DNA): TGTGCCAGCTCACCAACCGGGACAGCGAGACCGATCAACACTGAAGCTTTCTTT. Translating it yields CASSPTGTARPINTEAFF.

This clone was seen just once. V is TRBV29-1 and J is TRBJ1-2; no clear D gene. V was clipped by 6 bases and J by 0 bases, with 8 bases between them. Germline-derived CDR1 and CDR2 are SQVTM and ANQGSEA. The CDR3 consists of 12 residues. CDR3: CSVVTANYGYTF. The CDR3 DNA reads TGCAGCGTAGTAACAGCTAACTATGGCTACACCTTC.

The V gene is TRBV7-9, the J gene TRBJ1-1; no firm D call. The ends were cut back, 8 bases at V and 4 bases at J, with 14 bases in the middle. Looked up from germline, CDR1 is SEHNR and CDR2 is FQNEAQ (reference sequence). The CDR3 loop spans 13 amino acids. The CDR3 DNA reads as TGTGCCAGCCTTATAAACAGCGGCACTGAAGCTTTCTTT. Translated: CASLINSGTEAFF.

This chain links TRBV6-5 with TRBJ2-3; possibly TRBD2 for D (5 bases). V shed 6 bases and J shed 4 bases, with 14 bases lying between them. Germline lookup yields CDR1 MNHEY and CDR2 SVGAGI. The CDR3 has 14 residues. The CDR3: CASRRLGGADTQYF. The CDR3 region has the DNA TGTGCCAGCAGGAGGTTAGGAGGCGCAGATACGCAGTATTTT.

This chain links TRBV7-9 with TRBJ2-1; D call uncertain. Germline-derived CDR1 and CDR2 are SEHNR and FQNEAQ (reference sequence). The V gene lost 1 base and the J gene lost 9 bases, with 7 bases spanning the gap. The CDR3 has 12 residues. The CDR3 DNA reads TGTGCCAGCAGCTTAGAGATCGGTGAGCAGTTCTTC. The encoded protein is CASSLEIGEQFF.

The chain carries TRBV6-6 and TRBJ2-5, with 10 positions matching TRBD2. This CDR3 contains 15 residues. Germline CDR1 and CDR2: MNHNY and SVGAGI (reference sequence). The ends lost 7 bases at V and 4 bases at J; junction bases unmatched: 9. This chain's CDR3 is CASNLSGGAAETQYF. CDR3 bases: TGTGCCAGCAACCTAAGCGGGGGGGCAGCAGAGACCCAGTACTTC.